This T cell receptor beta chain was captured by sequencing in a study of cytomegalovirus exposure and HLA in healthy donors (dated by TCRdb to about 2017). At the level of the whole study: An earlier analysis of about 560 of the donors reported about 260 Gb of sequence data and about 120 million unique TCR beta sequences obtained from approximately 180 million T cells. Among about 390 genotyped donors of the cohort, an average of approximately 240,000 unique TCR beta nucleotide sequences were sequenced per donor, roughly 20% of them non-productive. Rather than drawing on any new phenotypic data, the later analysis identified candidate immune exposures from TCR beta sequences and the way those sequences occurred across donors. The genetic ancestry cluster associated with self-reported Caucasian donors included 65% to 90% of the roughly 400 genotyped donors. Every discovery cohort repertoire had been produced on one sequencing platform. HLA typing included class I and class II loci at four-digit resolution. The aim of the study was to test whether cataloging public T cell receptors could identify signatures of past pathogen exposure. Besides the first cohort of 550 to 750 subjects, a separate validation cohort made up of 120 different subjects was used. Donor age, sex, ethnicity and CMV serostatus were compiled together with the repertoire data. The number of donors typed differed by locus, with roughly 629-640 for A, B, C, DRB1 and DQB1, 522 for DQA1, 606 for DPA1, and around 460 for DPB1. Because of strong linkage in the cohort, roughly five DR-DQ haplotypes were treated as single units for association and clustering. An early release that covered 500 to 800 HLA-typed donors contained approximately 290 gigabases of sequencing data and tens of millions of unique TCR sequences. To decide whether each TCR beta V gene segment behaved as functional or pseudogenic, an earlier analysis of fewer than 750 of the donors relied on high-throughput TCR beta sequencing. The study profiled the T cell repertoires of 550 to 700 subjects by immunosequencing and related them to cytomegalovirus serostatus. A later analysis re-analyzed previously published TCR beta repertoires from several hundred donors and added high-resolution HLA genotyping to study TCR occurrence patterns. To predict cytomegalovirus infection status, the study brought together high-throughput TCR immunosequencing, statistical association of individual TCRs with disease status, and machine learning. Genome-wide SNP genotypes for about 65% of the 666 donors were used in a later genetic analysis, which treated that subset as a discovery cohort. Overall study outcomes, separate from this receptor: At a false discovery rate of 0.05, a later analysis linked under 20,000 TCR beta sequences to specific HLA alleles. The 87-base-pair reads could not distinguish some IMGT-functional V segments, including TRBV6-2 and TRBV6-3, so those segments were excluded. A group of highly shared sequence variants was considered likely to be a technical artifact of the sequencing pipeline. According to the authors, the approach could potentially be generalized to other disease states and immunological phenotypes. Correlated functional status among segregating V segments might be attributable to linkage disequilibrium, but an unknown experimental factor could not be ruled out. Roughly uniform sequencing depth across donors was assumed in presence/absence analyses, although this assumption may not hold. Broadly in line with IMGT annotations, most TCR beta V segments showed up in productive rearrangements about 87% or about 30% of the time in an earlier analysis of around 600 of the donors. Strong co-occurrence of HLA alleles, especially DR and DQ, made assigning TCR associations to individual alleles difficult. Compared with the approximately 710-donor mean, donors in an Asian-associated ancestry cluster had fewer N-insertions in productive TCRs, according to a later genetic analysis. In a later analysis, most CMV-associated TCR beta chains were found to appear HLA-restricted, with HLA associations seemingly driven largely by CMV exposure. In the study, some 180 TCR beta chains were listed as associated with cytomegalovirus. In vitro tests confirmed that three of the cytomegalovirus-associated TCR beta chains recognize cytomegalovirus antigens. Cytomegalovirus status was reported to be diagnosed by the classifier with high specificity and sensitivity in both the original and validation cohorts. Most TCR sequences were observed very rarely across donors, whereas some public TCRs were present in many individuals. In this cohort, only TCR beta chains were sequenced, and detectable features were limited by the absence of alpha or paired-chain data. Several of the top co-occurrence clusters appeared to be linked to parvovirus B19, influenza, CMV and Epstein-Barr virus, according to a later analysis. In a later analysis, HLA-associated TCR beta chains showed more clonal expansion and lower generation probabilities than non-associated chains that were equally common. A further reported finding was that TCR beta sequences accurately predicted the HLA-A and HLA-B alleles for most subjects in the first cohort. A later analysis found that TCR association rates varied across HLA loci, with DRB1 alleles showing the most associated TCRs and HLA-C alleles the fewest. Because HLA typing was unavailable for some donors at each locus, only the typed subset was used in association tests. A later genetic analysis associated a missense DCLRE1C variant with V-gene and J-gene trimming of TCR beta chains, and an independent cohort replicated the association. The only immune exposure information available for the cohort was CMV serostatus. The earlier analysis of 450 to 700 of the donors excluded approximately 15 rarely observed V segments, including chromosome 9 orphons, because counts were too low.

Details on this clone: The specificity of this receptor is unknown. No clone much larger than this one lies a single base away; base qualities are absent.

In total, approximately 610 healthy bone marrow donors made up the cohort. Cohort members were all nominally healthy when sampled, although unrecorded immune exposures were likely present. The donor tested CMV seronegative, placing the donor among the 352 seronegative members of the cohort. Every donor gave a peripheral blood sample, and the peripheral blood mononuclear cells from that sample were used for TCR beta sequencing. The Qiagen DNeasy Blood Extraction Kit was used to extract genomic DNA from the blood cell samples. From V the trimming removes 6 bases and from J it removes 6 bases, while the gene matches leave 5 bases of the junction unaccounted for. From the cysteine up to the phenylalanine, the CDR3 has a length of 12 residues. The only DNA kept is the CDR3, 36 bases in frame from the first base. From a lookup of the germline V gene (reference sequence), CDR1 and CDR2 are LNHDA and SQIVND.

The library came from the immunoSEQ multiplex PCR assay. The multiplex PCR relied on a mix of 60 forward primers for TCR Vbeta segments and 13 reverse primers for TCR Jbeta segments. The CDR3 region of rearranged TCR beta genes was amplified from genomic DNA with a multiplex PCR assay. On the Illumina HiSeq System, the amplified TCR beta libraries were sequenced as 87-base-pair reads. Turning to the authors' computational methods: A later analysis counted about 80 million unique TCR beta chains across the 690 or so repertoires, and 10 million to 12 million of these chains were shared by at least two donors. Raw reads were error-corrected and collapsed into unique sequences by a nearest-neighbor algorithm in which closely related sequences were merged to remove PCR and sequencing errors. CDR3 sequences were aligned to IMGT reference sequences to assign V, D and J gene segments. For a sequence to be retained, a match of at least six nucleotides was required to both a V gene segment and a J gene segment. Rearrangements were classified as productive when the CDR3 lacked stop codons and remained in frame with V and J, and all other rearrangements were classified as non-productive. CDR3 was defined by IMGT convention, running from the second conserved V-encoded cysteine to the conserved J-encoded phenylalanine. In an earlier analysis of just under 600 of the donors, sequences lacking an unambiguous match to a single V gene segment were excluded. An earlier analysis of several hundred of the donors called V segments functional above 56.7% productive rearrangements and segregating when the between-donor standard deviation exceeded 5%. A statistical classification framework was built for diagnosing cytomegalovirus status from the catalog of TCR beta chain sequences. V and J gene assignment, in a later analysis, came from comparing TCR nucleotide sequences with IMGT/GENE-DB human TR gene sequences. In a later analysis, CDR3 sequences and most-parsimonious VDJ recombination scenarios were assigned using the TCRdist pipeline. A later analysis defined each TCR beta chain by its CDR3 amino acid sequence plus V-gene family, and excluded reads lacking a unique V-gene family. In a later analysis, fewer than 600 highly shared, low-generation-probability nucleotide sequences were removed to address suspected cross-contamination and a sequencing artifact. In a later analysis, a clonal expansion index was calculated for each public chain from normalized within-repertoire ranks of inferred template counts. A later analysis computed generation probabilities with a VDJ recombination model fitted to out-of-frame rearrangements, and checked the results against IGoR. In a later analysis, TCR-TCR, TCR-HLA and TCR-CMV co-occurrence was scored with hypergeometric tests, and a repertoire-size bias correction was applied to TCR pairs. False discovery rates were estimated in a later analysis by permuting HLA or CMV assignments 20 times. A later analysis grouped co-occurring TCRs with DBSCAN, adding TCRdist sequence similarity when clustering within HLA-allele-positive subsets. Repertoires with fewer than 30,000 or more than 120,000 public chains were left out of co-occurrence clustering, as were a few repertoires with anomalous nucleotide sharing. TCRdb provides this immuneACCESS table in a form limited to in-frame rearrangements. Some clones are lacking; in checked studies, under half of them reflect an unresolved V gene, and why the rest are absent is not known. V and J calls and clone size come straight from that table; D and trimming were deduced from the DNA. This sample is represented by some 170,000 clones; around 77% of them were singletons. The ten largest clones add up to about 1.5% of the sample.

The clonotype originates from a young woman in good health and CMV-seronegative. The sample consisted of PBMCs. The chain is assembled from TRBV19 and TRBJ2-7; 7 of the junction bases match TRBD2. CDR3 loop: CASSQTSTEQYF. The DNA reads as follows: TGTGCCAGTAGCCAGACTAGCACCGAGCAGTACTTC.